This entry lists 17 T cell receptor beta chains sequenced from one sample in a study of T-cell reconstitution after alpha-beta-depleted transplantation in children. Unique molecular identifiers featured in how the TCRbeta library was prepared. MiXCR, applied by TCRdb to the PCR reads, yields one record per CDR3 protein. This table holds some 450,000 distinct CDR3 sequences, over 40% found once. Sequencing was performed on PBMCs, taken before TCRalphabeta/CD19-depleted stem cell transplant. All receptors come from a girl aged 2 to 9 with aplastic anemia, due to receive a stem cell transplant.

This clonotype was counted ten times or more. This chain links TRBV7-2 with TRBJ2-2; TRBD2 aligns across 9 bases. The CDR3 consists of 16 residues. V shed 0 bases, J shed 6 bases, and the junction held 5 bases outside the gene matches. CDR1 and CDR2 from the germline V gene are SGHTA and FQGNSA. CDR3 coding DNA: TGTGCCAGCAGCTTAGCGTCGGCGGGAGGGGCCGGGGAGCTGTTTTTT. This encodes CASSLASAGGAGELFF.

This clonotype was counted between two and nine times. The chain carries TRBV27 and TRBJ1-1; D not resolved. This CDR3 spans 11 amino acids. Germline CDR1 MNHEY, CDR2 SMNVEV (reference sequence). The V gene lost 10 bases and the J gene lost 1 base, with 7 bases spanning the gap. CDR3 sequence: CATRENTEAFF. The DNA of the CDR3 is TGTGCCACCAGAGAGAACACTGAAGCTTTCTTT.

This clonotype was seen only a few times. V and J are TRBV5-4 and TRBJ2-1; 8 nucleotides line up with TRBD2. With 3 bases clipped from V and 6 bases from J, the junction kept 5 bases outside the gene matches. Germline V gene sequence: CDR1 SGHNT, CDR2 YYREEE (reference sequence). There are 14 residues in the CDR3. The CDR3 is CASSSGLAFNEQFF. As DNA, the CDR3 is TGTGCCAGCAGCTCTGGACTAGCCTTCAATGAGCAGTTCTTC.

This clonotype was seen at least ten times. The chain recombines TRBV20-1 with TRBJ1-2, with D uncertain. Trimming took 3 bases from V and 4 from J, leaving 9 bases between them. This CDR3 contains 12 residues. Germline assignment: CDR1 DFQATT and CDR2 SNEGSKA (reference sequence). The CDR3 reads CSASLGSYGYTF. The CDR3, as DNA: TGCAGTGCTAGTCTAGGTTCCTATGGCTACACCTTC.

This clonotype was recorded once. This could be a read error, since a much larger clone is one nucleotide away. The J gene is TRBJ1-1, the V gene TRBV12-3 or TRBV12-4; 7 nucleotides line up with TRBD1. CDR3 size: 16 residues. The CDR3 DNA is TGTGCCAGCAGTTCATACCCAAGACAGGGCGGCACTGAAGCTCTCTTT. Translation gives CASSSYPRQGGTEALF.

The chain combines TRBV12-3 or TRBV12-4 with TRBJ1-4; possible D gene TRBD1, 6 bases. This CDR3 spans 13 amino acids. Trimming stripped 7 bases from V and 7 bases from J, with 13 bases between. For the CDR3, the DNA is TGTGCCAGCACCCTGGTAGGGGGTGAAAAACTGTTTTTT. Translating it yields CASTLVGGEKLFF.

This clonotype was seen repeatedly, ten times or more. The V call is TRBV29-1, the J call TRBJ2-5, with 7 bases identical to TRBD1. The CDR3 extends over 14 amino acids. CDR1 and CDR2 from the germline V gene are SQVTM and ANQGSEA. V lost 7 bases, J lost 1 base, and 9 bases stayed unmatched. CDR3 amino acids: CSGGIAGGQETQYF. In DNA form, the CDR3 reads TGCAGCGGGGGGATTGCAGGGGGCCAAGAGACCCAGTACTTC.

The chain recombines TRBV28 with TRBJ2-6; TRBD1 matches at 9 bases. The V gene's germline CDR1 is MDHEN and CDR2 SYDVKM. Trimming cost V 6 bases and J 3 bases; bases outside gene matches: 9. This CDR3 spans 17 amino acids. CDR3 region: CASRNPYRGRGANVLTF. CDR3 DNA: TGTGCCAGCAGAAATCCCTACAGGGGGCGTGGGGCCAACGTCCTGACTTTC.

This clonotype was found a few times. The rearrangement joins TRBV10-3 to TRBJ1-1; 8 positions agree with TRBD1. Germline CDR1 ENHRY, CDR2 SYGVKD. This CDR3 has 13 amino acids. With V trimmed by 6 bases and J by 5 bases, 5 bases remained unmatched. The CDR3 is CAIRDDRGTEAFF. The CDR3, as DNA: TGTGCCATCAGGGACGACAGGGGTACTGAAGCTTTCTTT.

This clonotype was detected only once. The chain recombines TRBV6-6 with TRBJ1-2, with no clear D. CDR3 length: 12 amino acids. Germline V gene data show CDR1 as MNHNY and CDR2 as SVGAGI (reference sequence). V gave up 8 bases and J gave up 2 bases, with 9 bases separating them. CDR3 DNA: TGTGCCAGCCGTTCGGAGAACTATGGCTACACCTTC. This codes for CASRSENYGYTF.

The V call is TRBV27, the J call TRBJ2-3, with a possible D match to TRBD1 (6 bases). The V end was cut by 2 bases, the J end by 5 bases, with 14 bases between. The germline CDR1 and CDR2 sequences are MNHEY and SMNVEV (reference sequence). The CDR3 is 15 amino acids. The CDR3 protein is CASSLAGSGEDTQYF. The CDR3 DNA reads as TGTGCCAGCAGTTTAGCGGGCTCAGGGGAAGATACGCAGTATTTT.

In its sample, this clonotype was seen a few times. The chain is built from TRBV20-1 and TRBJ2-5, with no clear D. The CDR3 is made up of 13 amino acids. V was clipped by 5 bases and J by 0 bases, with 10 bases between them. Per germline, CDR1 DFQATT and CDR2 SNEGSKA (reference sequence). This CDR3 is CSAPAQNQETQYF. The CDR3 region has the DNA TGCAGTGCTCCTGCGCAGAACCAAGAGACCCAGTACTTC.

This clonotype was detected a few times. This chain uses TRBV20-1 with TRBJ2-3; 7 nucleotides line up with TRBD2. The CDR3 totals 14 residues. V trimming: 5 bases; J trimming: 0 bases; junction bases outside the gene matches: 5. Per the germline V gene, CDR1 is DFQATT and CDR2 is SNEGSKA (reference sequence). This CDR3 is CSAPGSGSTDTQYF. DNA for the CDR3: TGCAGTGCTCCAGGTAGCGGGAGCACAGATACGCAGTATTTT.

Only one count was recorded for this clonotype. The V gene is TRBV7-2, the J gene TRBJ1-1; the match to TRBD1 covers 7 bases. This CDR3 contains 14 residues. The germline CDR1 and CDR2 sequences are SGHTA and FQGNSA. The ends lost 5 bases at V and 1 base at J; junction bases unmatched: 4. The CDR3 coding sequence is TGTGCCAGCAGCATGACAGGGAGGAACACTGAAGCTTTCTTT. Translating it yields CASSMTGRNTEAFF.

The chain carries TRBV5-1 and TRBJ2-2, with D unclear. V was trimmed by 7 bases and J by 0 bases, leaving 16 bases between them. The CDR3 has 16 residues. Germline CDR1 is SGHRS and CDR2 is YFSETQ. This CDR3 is CASRLGTDSNTGELFF. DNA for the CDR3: TGCGCCAGCCGACTTGGTACAGACTCGAACACCGGGGAGCTGTTTTTT. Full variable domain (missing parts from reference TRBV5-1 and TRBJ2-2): KAGVTQTPRYLIKTRGQQVTLSCSPISGHRSVSWYQQTPGQGLQFLFEYFSETQRNKGNFPGRFSGRQFSNSRSEMNVSTLELGDSALYLCASRLGTDSNTGELFFGEGSRLTVL.

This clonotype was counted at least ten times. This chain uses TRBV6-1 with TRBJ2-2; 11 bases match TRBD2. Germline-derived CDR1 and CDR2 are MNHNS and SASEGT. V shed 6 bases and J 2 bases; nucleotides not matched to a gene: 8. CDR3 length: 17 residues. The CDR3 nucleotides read TGTGCCAGCAGACGACCGGGACTAGCGGAAAACACCGGGGAGCTGTTTTTT. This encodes CASRRPGLAENTGELFF.

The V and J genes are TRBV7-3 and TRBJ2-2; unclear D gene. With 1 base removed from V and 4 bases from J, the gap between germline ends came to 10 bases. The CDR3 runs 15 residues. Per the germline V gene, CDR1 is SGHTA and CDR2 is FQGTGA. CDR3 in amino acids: CASSLSRAFTGELFF. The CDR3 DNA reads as TGTGCCAGCAGCTTAAGTCGCGCCTTCACCGGGGAGCTGTTTTTT.